What follows are 19 T cell receptor beta chains derived from one specimen sequenced in a study of response to subunit inactivated influenza vaccine. TCRdb analysed the RT-PCR reads with MiXCR anew, one entry per CDR3 protein. The sample lists approximately 700,000 distinct CDR3 sequences; about 14% were seen once. The starting material was PBMCs from blood, obtained less than 15 days before vaccination. All receptors come from a man between 50 and 59 years old who received an inactivated influenza vaccine.

The sample holds many counts of this clonotype. The V and J genes are TRBV20-1 and TRBJ1-4, with TRBD1 matching 8 bases. V lost 6 bases to trimming and J lost 5 bases; unmatched junction nucleotides: 5. CDR3 length: 13 residues. CDR1 is DFQATT and CDR2 is SNEGSKA in the germline V gene (reference sequence). CDR3 loop: CSAAGTGNEKLFF. CDR3 coding DNA: TGCAGTGCCGCTGGGACAGGCAATGAAAAACTGTTTTTT.

V is TRBV30 and J is TRBJ2-7; 9 nucleotides match TRBD1. The CDR3 is 12 residues long. Per germline, CDR1 GTSNPN and CDR2 SVGIG (reference sequence). Germline trimming cut 8 bases from V and 4 bases from J; bases unmatched to any gene: 6. DNA for the CDR3: TGTGCCGGGGACAGGGCGGGTTACGAGCAGTACTTC. It encodes CAGDRAGYEQYF.

V and J are TRBV18 and TRBJ2-7; 9 nucleotides align to TRBD1. Germline V CDR1 and CDR2: KGHSH, LQKENI. V trimming: 3 bases; J trimming: 3 bases; junction bases outside the gene matches: 9. CDR3 length: 16 residues. In DNA form, the CDR3 reads TGTGCCAGCTCACCTTTCGGGACAGGGAACCTCTACGAGCAGTACTTC. Protein: CASSPFGTGNLYEQYF.

This clonotype was detected only a few times. The rearrangement links TRBV11-2 to TRBJ2-7, with a possible D match to TRBD1 (5 bases). V was cut by 1 base and J by 6 bases, with 16 bases left in between. Germline values: CDR1 SGHAT, CDR2 FQNNGV. The CDR3 is 15 amino acids. In DNA form, the CDR3 reads TGTGCCAGCAGCTTAGTGGTAGGGGCGACAGCCGAGCAGTACTTC. This sequence encodes CASSLVVGATAEQYF.

This clonotype turned up a few times. The rearrangement joins TRBV2 to TRBJ2-6, with unresolved D. CDR3 length: 16 residues. Per germline, CDR1 SNHLY and CDR2 FYNNEI. The V end lost 7 bases, the J end lost 0 bases, and 13 bases lay between the germline ends. The chain's CDR3 is CASTREAISGANVLTF. As DNA, the CDR3 is TGTGCCAGCACGAGAGAGGCTATCTCTGGGGCCAACGTCCTGACTTTC.

This clonotype was seen ten or more times. This chain joins TRBV29-1 and TRBJ2-2; D gene ambiguous. From germline, CDR1 is SQVTM and CDR2 ANQGSEA. The V end lost 2 bases, the J end lost 0 bases, and 4 bases lay between the germline ends. This CDR3 contains 13 residues. This chain's CDR3 is CSVEKSNTGELFF. CDR3 DNA sequence: TGCAGCGTTGAAAAATCGAACACCGGGGAGCTGTTTTTT.

This clonotype was seen more than once but under ten times. The V call is TRBV5-1, the J call TRBJ1-1; D gene ambiguous. This CDR3 region has 14 residues. From germline, CDR1 is SGHRS and CDR2 YFSETQ. Trimming took off 0 bases at V and 3 bases at J, with 9 bases between the two ends. CDR3 nucleotide sequence: TGCGCCAGCAGCTTGGGGCAGCTGGACACTGAAGCTTTCTTT. Protein: CASSLGQLDTEAFF.

V is TRBV28 and J is TRBJ2-7; 11 positions agree with TRBD2. Trimming removed 5 bases from V and 6 bases from J; junction bases left unmatched: 6. There are 14 residues in the CDR3. Per germline, CDR1 MDHEN and CDR2 SYDVKM. The CDR3: CASSLLAGVLEQYF. The CDR3 DNA follows: TGTGCCAGCAGTCTACTAGCGGGAGTTCTCGAGCAGTACTTC. The variable domain in full, with the rest retrieved from reference TRBV28 and TRBJ2-7, is DVKVTQSSRYLVKRTGEKVFLECVQDMDHENMFWYRQDPGLGLRLIYFSYDVKMKEKGDIPEGYSVSREKKERFSLILESASTNQTSMYLCASSLLAGVLEQYFGPGTRLTVT.

This chain links TRBV11-2 with TRBJ2-7; D may match TRBD1 or TRBD2 (5 bases each). V was trimmed by 1 base and J by 3 bases, leaving 10 bases between them. Germline V gene data show CDR1 as SGHAT and CDR2 as FQNNGV. CDR3 length: 14 residues. The chain's CDR3 is CASSLAEGFYEQYF. The CDR3, as DNA: TGTGCCAGCAGCTTAGCCGAGGGGTTCTACGAGCAGTACTTC.

This clonotype showed up just a few times. The rearrangement uses TRBV10-3 and TRBJ1-5, with 7 bases matching TRBD1. Germline V lookup: CDR1 ENHRY, CDR2 SYGVKD. The junction had 0 bases not matched to a gene; V was cut back by 0 bases and J by 1 base. CDR3 size: 15 residues. DNA of the CDR3: TGTGCCATCAGTGAGTCGGGACAGAGCAATCAGCCCCAGCATTTT. Its protein product is CAISESGQSNQPQHF.

The chain uses TRBV12-3 or TRBV12-4 and TRBJ2-4; the D call may be TRBD1 or TRBD2 (5 bases each). Trimming removed 3 bases from V and 2 bases from J, with 26 bases in between. The CDR3 runs to 20 residues. The CDR3 DNA reads TGTGCCAGCAGTTTGTTAGCCCGAGGGGTTCGCTTTATAACCAAAAACATTCAGTACTTC. Protein: CASSLLARGVRFITKNIQYF.

The V call is TRBV24-1, the J call TRBJ2-3; 12 nucleotides agree with TRBD2. Per germline, CDR1 KGHDR and CDR2 SFDVKD. V shed 3 bases and J 4 bases; nucleotides not matched to a gene: 4. The CDR3 has 16 amino acids. CDR3 DNA sequence: TGTGCCACCAGTGATCCTCTAGCGGGAGGGCCAGATACGCAGTATTTT. Protein product: CATSDPLAGGPDTQYF.

In its sample, this clonotype was seen a few times. The V and J genes are TRBV12-3 or TRBV12-4 and TRBJ1-5; 7 bases are shared with TRBD1. This CDR3 comprises 16 residues. V trimming: 3 bases; J trimming: 0 bases; junction bases outside the gene matches: 5. The CDR3 is CASSLGGQVSNQPQHF. The CDR3 nucleotides read TGTGCCAGCAGTTTGGGCGGACAGGTTAGCAATCAGCCCCAGCATTTT.

This clonotype was picked up many times. V usage is TRBV12-3 or TRBV12-4 and J usage is TRBJ2-1, with 10 bases lining up with TRBD1. The V and J ends lost 3 bases and 14 bases, in that order; junction bases with no gene match: 4. The CDR3 loop spans 12 amino acids. CDR3 sequence: CASSFPGTGEFF. Written as DNA, the CDR3 is TGTGCCAGCAGTTTCCCCGGGACAGGGGAGTTCTTC.

The rearrangement uses TRBV2 and TRBJ1-2; possible D gene TRBD1, 6 bases. Germline V CDR1 and CDR2: SNHLY, FYNNEI. This CDR3 is 13 amino acids long. V lost 6 bases and J 4 bases, leaving 12 bases between the germline ends. DNA for the CDR3: TGTGCCAGCAGCGAGGGACACGGCTATGGCTACACCTTC. It specifies CASSEGHGYGYTF.

This clonotype was counted a few times. The chain employs TRBV11-2 and TRBJ1-1, with D possibly matching TRBD1 (5 bases). The CDR3 spans 16 residues. V lost 7 bases, J lost 1 base, and 19 bases lay in between. Germline CDR1 reads SGHAT; CDR2 reads FQNNGV. As DNA, the CDR3 is TGTGCCAGCAACCTTGCGGGGGGTGGGAGGAACACTGAAGCTTTCTTT. Encoded protein: CASNLAGGGRNTEAFF.

DNA of the CDR3: TGTGCCAGCAGTCCGGGGGACTTCTTCAACAATGAGCAGTTCTTC. It translates to CASSPGDFFNNEQFF. This rearrangement joins TRBV28 to TRBJ2-1, with a possible D match to TRBD2 (6 bases). Germline CDR1 is MDHEN and CDR2 is SYDVKM. CDR3 size: 15 residues. V lost 5 bases and J 5 bases, leaving 16 bases between the germline ends.

The chain recombines TRBV4-2 with TRBJ2-5; 7 nucleotides align to TRBD1. CDR1 LGHNA and CDR2 YNFKEQ come from the germline V gene. CDR3 length: 15 residues. The V gene end was trimmed by 1 base and the J gene end by 3 bases; junction bases not matched to a gene: 5. The chain's CDR3 is CASSQVWQGEETQYF. CDR3 coding DNA: TGTGCCAGCAGCCAAGTGTGGCAGGGGGAAGAGACCCAGTACTTC.

CDR3 in DNA: TGCGCCAGCAGCTCGACAGGGGTTGGTTCCGGGGAGCTGTTTTTT. It encodes CASSSTGVGSGELFF. This chain uses TRBV5-1 with TRBJ2-2; 8 bases align to TRBD1. The CDR3 loop spans 15 amino acids. Germline V gene data show CDR1 as SGHRS and CDR2 as YFSETQ. V shed 3 bases and J 6 bases; nucleotides not matched to a gene: 7.